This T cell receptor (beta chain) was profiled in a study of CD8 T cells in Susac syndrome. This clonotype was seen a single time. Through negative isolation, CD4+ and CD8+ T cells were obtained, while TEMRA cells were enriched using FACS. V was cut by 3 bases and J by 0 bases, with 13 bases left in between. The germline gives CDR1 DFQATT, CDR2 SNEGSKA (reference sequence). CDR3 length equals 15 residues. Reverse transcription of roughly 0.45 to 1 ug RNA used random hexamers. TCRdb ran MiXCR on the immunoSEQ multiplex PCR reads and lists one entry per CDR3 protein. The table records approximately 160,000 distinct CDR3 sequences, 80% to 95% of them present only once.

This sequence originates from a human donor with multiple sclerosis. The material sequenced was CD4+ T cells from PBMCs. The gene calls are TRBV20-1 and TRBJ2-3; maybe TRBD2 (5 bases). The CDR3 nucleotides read TGCAGTGCTAGTCTACTAGGCCTTAGCACAGATACGCAGTATTTT. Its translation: CSASLLGLSTDTQYF.